The source of this TCR beta chain is a study of blood T cell repertoires in COVID-19 (dated by TCRdb to about 2020). With regard to the full study: Samples covering the acute and convalescent phases of COVID-19 were provided by collaborators in the United States, Italy and Spain. A de-identified subject ID, COVID-19 status, age in years and sex were almost always included in the sample metadata. The samples were drawn from the first 160 participants of the ongoing ImmuneRACE study and from some 1,300 subjects provided by 6 global collaborators. Where available, HLA class I and class II types were taken from metadata supplied by the sample provider and were not determined by assay-based typing. Deeply sampled blood TCRbeta repertoires from subjects exposed to, actively infected with, or recovered from COVID-19 were included in the dataset. A freely available public database, intended as a resource for researchers studying the immune response to SARS-CoV-2, is where the repertoires were released. The material from the prospective study consisted of cDNA or gDNA derived from T cells, B-cell-depleted T cells, or PBMCs.

Whole blood was collected in K2EDTA tubes by collaborating institutions according to the institutions' own protocols. For TCRbeta analysis, collaborators shipped samples in one of three forms: frozen whole blood, isolated PBMCs, or DNA extracted from either of those sample types. As concerns this clone: Its antigen is not yet known. No base-level quality is on record; no much larger clone is a single base apart.

The CDR3 measures 14 amino acids from cysteine to phenylalanine. CDR3 DNA is the only sequence kept; it has 42 bases, read in frame from the first base. The germline V gene (reference sequence) yields SEHNR for CDR1 and FQNEAQ for CDR2. V gives up 5 bases and J gives up 4 bases, and the segment between their germline ends measures 14 bases. General findings and caveats noted by the study authors: Clinical and demographic metadata were provided uncurated, with the amount varying by source and participant.

TCRbeta CDR3 regions were amplified from genomic DNA by means of the immunoSEQ Assay, a bias-controlled multiplex PCR. As for the original processing: Within the assay, amplification of reference gene primers was used to estimate how many nucleated cells each sample contained. Sequence reads were collapsed and filtered to measure the absolute abundance of every unique TCRbeta CDR3 rearrangement. For each sample, productive Simpson clonality was calculated by taking the square root of Simpson's diversity index across productive rearrangements. TCRdb's version of the immuneACCESS table is confined to in-frame rearrangements and falls short of the full clone set. An unresolved V gene accounts for under half of the shortfall where checked; the remainder is of unknown origin. That table supplies the V and J calls and clone size; D and trimming were determined from the DNA. The sample table lists about 150,000 clones, around 83% of them with a count of one. The ten largest clones represent around 9.8% of the sample.

The chain is assembled from TRBV7-9 and TRBJ2-5; the D gene is perhaps TRBD1, from 6 matching bases. The sample taken for sequencing was peripheral blood. The origin of this receptor is a woman in her forties or fifties with acute or convalescent COVID-19. DNA sequence: TGTGCCAGCAGCCCTACCGGGACACGAGAGACCCAGTACTTC. The translation is CASSPTGTRETQYF. Where the CDR3 stops, the reference TRBV7-9 and TRBJ2-5 genes take over; the full variable domain is DTGVSQNPRHKITKRGQNVTFRCDPISEHNRLYWYRQTLGQGPEFLTYFQNEAQLEKSRLLSDRFSAERPKGSFSTLEIQRTEQGDSAMYLCASSPTGTRETQYFGPGTRLLVL.